The 27 T cell receptor beta chains listed next were all sequenced from one sample in a study of T cells after yellow fever vaccination. One entry per CDR3 protein results from TCRdb running MiXCR on the 5' RACE reads. Of fewer than 100,000 distinct CDR3 sequences in the sample, about 8.4% were seen once. Source: CD8+ T cells not binding an NS4B(214-222) dextramer, sorted from PBMCs, taken approximately 15 days after the first yellow fever vaccination. The receptors derive from a man aged 18 to 29 who received the YFV17D yellow fever vaccine.

This clonotype was picked up a small number of times. V gene TRBV29-1 combines with J gene TRBJ2-1, with 7 bases aligning to TRBD1. V lost 3 bases, J lost 8 bases, and 4 bases stayed unmatched. Germline-derived CDR1 and CDR2 are SQVTM and ANQGSEA. The CDR3 sequence is 12 residues long. The CDR3 sequence is CSVDEGADEQFF. The CDR3 bases are TGCAGCGTTGATGAGGGGGCGGATGAGCAGTTCTTC.

The rearrangement uses TRBV15 and TRBJ2-1; 8 nucleotides align to TRBD1. This CDR3 spans 15 amino acids. Germline V CDR1 and CDR2: LNHNV, YYDKDF (reference sequence). Trimming took 2 bases from V and 2 from J; bases not matched to a gene: 2. CDR3 sequence: CATSRTGGTYNEQFF. For the CDR3, the DNA is TGTGCCACCAGCAGAACAGGGGGGACCTACAATGAGCAGTTCTTC.

This clonotype was observed a handful of times. J is TRBJ2-1 and V is TRBV12-3 or TRBV12-4; TRBD2 matches at 11 bases. The CDR3 covers 18 residues. V shed 8 bases, J shed 0 bases, and the junction held 12 bases outside the gene matches. The CDR3: CASHQLAGDPSSYNEQFF. The DNA for the CDR3 is TGTGCCAGCCACCAACTAGCGGGGGACCCGAGCTCCTACAATGAGCAGTTCTTC.

This clonotype has a handful of counts. This chain joins TRBV6-2 or TRBV6-3 and TRBJ1-5, with a weak D call TRBD1 (5 bases). The ends were cut back, 5 bases at V and 0 bases at J, with 11 bases in the middle. The CDR3 extends over 15 amino acids. Germline assignment: CDR1 MNHEY and CDR2 SVGEGT. In nucleotides, the CDR3 is TGTGCCAGCAGTAGCCCGGGGACTAGCAATCAGCCCCAGCATTTT. It yields the protein CASSSPGTSNQPQHF.

The rearrangement uses TRBV5-1 and TRBJ2-1; D possibly uses TRBD1 or TRBD2 (5 bases each). In germline, CDR1 is SGHRS, CDR2 YFSETQ. V was cut by 0 bases and J by 10 bases, with 20 bases left in between. This CDR3 has 16 residues. The CDR3 coding sequence is TGCGCCAGCAGCTTGGAGGTAGCGTCGGTAGGGGAGGAGCAGTTCTTC. This gives the protein CASSLEVASVGEEQFF.

This clonotype was picked up many times. V and J are TRBV6-2 or TRBV6-3 and TRBJ2-5; a weak D match, TRBD2 (6 bases). The V end lost 5 bases, the J end lost 0 bases, and 7 bases lay between the germline ends. The germline V gene encodes CDR1 MNHEY and CDR2 SVGEGT. There are 13 residues in the CDR3. CDR3 bases: TGTGCCAGCAGTAGGGAGGACCAAGAGACCCAGTACTTC. Residues: CASSREDQETQYF.

J is TRBJ2-3 and V is TRBV7-2; 7 positions match TRBD2. The germline V gene has CDR1 SGHTA and CDR2 FQGNSA. This CDR3 comprises 16 residues. The J segment lost 5 bases and the V segment lost 3 bases, leaving 11 bases of the junction unmatched. CDR3 in DNA: TGTGCCAGCAGCTTTTCATCTAGCGGTCAAAAAGATACGCAGTATTTT. This translates into CASSFSSSGQKDTQYF.

The sample holds many counts of this clonotype. V and J are TRBV7-9 and TRBJ2-5; no clear D. The V gene lost 2 bases and the J gene lost 1 base, with 11 bases spanning the gap. Looked up from germline, CDR1 is SEHNR and CDR2 is FQNEAQ (reference sequence). This CDR3 has 15 residues. Here the CDR3 DNA reads TGTGCCAGCAGCTTACCTAGGGTGGTCCAAGAGACCCAGTACTTC. This encodes CASSLPRVVQETQYF.

This clonotype has just a few counts. The V gene is TRBV6-5, the J gene TRBJ1-3; D is undetermined. Looked up from germline, CDR1 is MNHEY and CDR2 is SVGAGI. This CDR3 has 13 residues. Trimming took 0 bases from V and 2 from J, leaving 2 bases between them. This CDR3 is CASSYSPGNTIYF. The CDR3 nucleotides are TGTGCCAGCAGTTACTCCCCTGGAAACACCATATATTTT.

The CDR3 DNA is TGCAGTGCTAGAGATGGGGGACTGGCTGGGAAAGAGACCCAGTACTTC. Translated, it gives CSARDGGLAGKETQYF. This chain links TRBV20-1 with TRBJ2-5, with D possibly matching TRBD2 (6 bases). The CDR3 runs 16 residues. CDR1 and CDR2 from the germline V gene are DFQATT and SNEGSKA (reference sequence). V was pared by 0 bases and J by 3 bases, with 17 bases between.

This clonotype was counted a few times. V gene TRBV27 combines with J gene TRBJ1-1; D remains unclear. The CDR3 consists of 13 residues. Germline CDR1 and CDR2: MNHEY and SMNVEV (reference sequence). With 3 bases removed from V and 4 bases from J, the gap between germline ends came to 9 bases. CDR3 sequence (DNA): TGTGCCAGCAGTTTGGGAGTCCCCACTGAAGCTTTCTTT. Its protein is CASSLGVPTEAFF.

In this sample, this clonotype turned up a few times. The chain recombines TRBV5-1 with TRBJ1-5; possibly TRBD1 for D (6 bases). CDR1 is SGHRS, CDR2 YFSETQ, per germline. The CDR3 extends over 15 amino acids. V shed 0 bases and J shed 4 bases, with 11 bases lying between them. The CDR3, as DNA: TGCGCCAGCAGCTTGGGCCAGGGGAGGAATCAGCCCCAGCATTTT. Residues: CASSLGQGRNQPQHF. The full variable domain, completed using reference TRBV5-1 and TRBJ1-5, is KAGVTQTPRYLIKTRGQQVTLSCSPISGHRSVSWYQQTPGQGLQFLFEYFSETQRNKGNFPGRFSGRQFSNSRSEMNVSTLELGDSALYLCASSLGQGRNQPQHFGDGTRLSIL.

The gene calls are TRBV5-6 and TRBJ2-7; D may be TRBD1 (5 bases). V was trimmed by 0 bases and J by 0 bases, leaving 7 bases between them. There are 14 residues in the CDR3. Germline assignment: CDR1 SGHDT and CDR2 YYEEEE. The CDR3: CASSLDRTSYEQYV. In nucleotides, the CDR3 is TGTGCCAGCAGCTTGGACAGGACCTCCTACGAGCAGTACGTC.

This clonotype was seen ten or more times. The V gene is TRBV7-3, the J gene TRBJ2-5; the match to TRBD2 covers 11 bases. Losses at the gene ends were 2 bases for V and 4 bases for J; bases not matched to a gene: 3. Germline assignment: CDR1 SGHTA and CDR2 FQGTGA. The CDR3 has 15 amino acids. The CDR3 DNA sequence: TGTGCCAGCAGCTTAGGAGGGACTAGCGGAGAGACCCAGTACTTC. Its translation: CASSLGGTSGETQYF.

This chain connects TRBV5-6 to TRBJ2-1; no reliable D call. Trimming took off 0 bases at V and 6 bases at J, with 13 bases between the two ends. CDR3 length equals 15 residues. CDR1 and CDR2 from the germline V gene are SGHDT and YYEEEE. The CDR3 DNA is TGTGCCAGCAGCTTGGGACCCTCGGGTGGCAATGAGCAGTTCTTC. This translates into CASSLGPSGGNEQFF.

The sample holds a few counts of this clonotype. V is TRBV7-9 and J is TRBJ2-1, with D unclear. The germline V gene has CDR1 SEHNR and CDR2 FQNEAQ (reference sequence). Trimming took 2 bases from V and 7 from J, leaving 12 bases between them. The CDR3 sequence is 14 residues long. The CDR3 region is CASSLPRVLNEQFF. Here the CDR3 DNA reads TGTGCCAGCAGCTTACCTCGGGTCTTGAATGAGCAGTTCTTC.

This clonotype was counted only a few times. J is TRBJ2-3 and V is TRBV4-3; no definite D call. This CDR3 is built from 17 residues. V lost 3 bases, J lost 4 bases, and 20 bases lay in between. Germline CDR1 is LGHNA and CDR2 is YSLEER. The CDR3 loop reads CASSQDQVSVPADTQYF. CDR3 DNA sequence: TGCGCCAGCAGCCAGGATCAGGTCAGCGTCCCGGCAGATACGCAGTATTTT.

Points on this clonotype: This sequence may be a read error, since a much larger clone differs from it by one base. The chain carries TRBV5-1 and TRBJ1-1; D uncertain. The CDR3 contains 14 residues. Per germline, CDR1 SGHRS and CDR2 YFSETQ. The ends were cut back, 7 bases at V and 4 bases at J, with 17 bases in the middle. Written as DNA, the CDR3 is TGCGCCAGCGGCACCGGCGGGTTGATCACTGAAGCTTTCTTT. Encoded protein: CASGTGGLITEAFF.

This clonotype was picked up a small number of times. The CDR3 DNA reads as TGCGCCAGCAGCCATGGCCCCGCGAACACTGAAGCTTTCTTT. Translation gives CASSHGPANTEAFF. The chain employs TRBV4-3 and TRBJ1-1; D call uncertain. The CDR3 has 14 amino acids. V was trimmed by 3 bases and J by 1 base, leaving 9 bases between them. CDR1 LGHNA and CDR2 YSLEER come from the germline V gene.

This clonotype was picked up many times. The V call is TRBV29-1, the J call TRBJ2-1; no definite D call. CDR3 size: 10 residues. Between the trimmed V and J ends, which lost 4 bases and 6 bases, there was a span of 4 bases. The germline gives CDR1 SQVTM, CDR2 ANQGSEA. The CDR3 DNA sequence: TGCAGCGTTGTTGGCAATGAGCAGTTCTTC. This encodes CSVVGNEQFF.

The chain employs TRBV15 and TRBJ2-7; 8 bases map to TRBD1. This CDR3 is 15 amino acids long. After removal of 0 bases from V and 5 bases from J, the junction contained 6 bases not matched to a gene. Germline V lookup: CDR1 LNHNV, CDR2 YYDKDF (reference sequence). The DNA of the CDR3 is TGTGCCACCAGCAGAGATCGGAGCAGGGGGCACGAGCAGTACTTC. It is translated as CATSRDRSRGHEQYF.

This chain joins TRBV7-2 and TRBJ2-2, with D maybe TRBD2 (6 bases). Trimming took 5 bases from V and 3 from J, leaving 16 bases between them. Germline-derived CDR1 and CDR2 are SGHTA and FQGNSA. The CDR3 runs 16 residues. CDR3 DNA: TGTGCCAGCAGCGCCCGGGAGCTTACGGACACCGGGGAGCTGTTTTTT. As protein: CASSARELTDTGELFF.

The chain combines TRBV29-1 with TRBJ2-2; D is perhaps TRBD2 (5 bases). The CDR3 length is 12 residues. The ends were cut back, 4 bases at V and 6 bases at J, with 9 bases in the middle. Germline V gene lookup returns CDR1 SQVTM and CDR2 ANQGSEA. CDR3 DNA: TGCAGCGTTGTCTGGGGAGCCGGGGAGCTGTTTTTT. This gives the protein CSVVWGAGELFF.

This clonotype has a handful of counts. This chain joins TRBV27 and TRBJ2-6, with 7 bases fitting TRBD1. The CDR3 consists of 21 residues. The junction had 16 bases not matched to a gene; V was cut back by 2 bases and J by 0 bases. CDR1 and CDR2 from the germline V gene are MNHEY and SMNVEV (reference sequence). The CDR3 here is CASSLLGTDLRGGSGANVLTF. The CDR3, as DNA: TGTGCCAGCAGTTTACTCGGGACAGACCTGAGAGGCGGCTCTGGGGCCAACGTCCTGACTTTC.

This clonotype has a handful of counts. The rearrangement links TRBV6-1 to TRBJ2-7, with TRBD1 as a possible D gene (5 bases). Trimming pared 8 bases from V and 0 bases from J, leaving 14 bases between. The CDR3 covers 14 residues. Germline values: CDR1 MNHNS, CDR2 SASEGT. CDR3 region: CASRLTVSSYEQYF. The CDR3 DNA reads as TGTGCCAGCCGATTGACAGTTAGCTCCTACGAGCAGTACTTC.

The V gene is TRBV5-1, the J gene TRBJ1-2; D gene uncertain. The CDR3 spans 15 residues. V lost 0 bases and J lost 4, with 13 bases in between. The germline CDR1 and CDR2 sequences are SGHRS and YFSETQ. In nucleotides, the CDR3 is TGCGCCAGCAGCTTGGATGGCGGCTGGGTCTATGGCTACACCTTC. This sequence encodes CASSLDGGWVYGYTF. Combining the CDR3 with reference TRBV5-1 and TRBJ1-2 gives the whole variable domain KAGVTQTPRYLIKTRGQQVTLSCSPISGHRSVSWYQQTPGQGLQFLFEYFSETQRNKGNFPGRFSGRQFSNSRSEMNVSTLELGDSALYLCASSLDGGWVYGYTFGSGTRLTVV.

CDR3 DNA sequence: TGTGCCAGCAGTTTTGCCCCAGGAGAGGGGCAGTACTTC. Protein product: CASSFAPGEGQYF. The V and J genes are TRBV12-3 or TRBV12-4 and TRBJ2-5; D tentatively fits TRBD1 or TRBD2 (5 bases each). The CDR3 totals 13 residues. V was shortened by 3 bases and J by 11 bases, with 16 bases between the two germline ends.